The 27 T cell receptor beta chains reported below all come from one sample, sequenced in a study of blood T cell repertoires in COVID-19. Measured with immunoSEQ multiplex PCR; TCRdb has only the in-frame clones, and not every one. The data contain roughly 120,000 clones, approximately 89% of them singletons. Sample: peripheral blood. The source of these receptors is a woman aged 80 or over with COVID-19, enrolled during active disease.

The table lists this clone with a count of one. The junction departs from germline at one end; a sequencing error may be responsible. This rearrangement joins TRBV7-3 to TRBJ2-3; TRBD2 matches 11 bases. This CDR3 has 16 residues. In germline, CDR1 is SGHTA, CDR2 FQGTGA. As DNA, the CDR3 is TGTGCCAGCAGCCTAACTAGCGGGGGTAGCACAGATACGCAGTATTTT. Protein sequence: CASSLTSGGSTDTQYF.

The V call is TRBV6-5, the J call TRBJ2-2, with D hard to call. V gave up 5 bases and J gave up 0 bases, with 4 bases separating them. Germline V CDR1 and CDR2: MNHEY, SVGAGI. The CDR3 is 13 amino acids. The CDR3 sequence: CASSPTNTGELFF. CDR3 DNA: TGTGCCAGCAGTCCTACGAACACCGGGGAGCTGTTTTTT.

The chain is built from TRBV14 and TRBJ1-3; TRBD1 matches 7 bases. The CDR3 has 17 residues. J lost 4 bases, V lost 2 bases, and 11 bases had no gene match. Per germline, CDR1 SGHDN and CDR2 FVKESK. CDR3 DNA sequence: TGTGCCAGCAGCCAACCACCGACAGGGAAAGGGGGAAACACCATATATTTT. Translating gives CASSQPPTGKGGNTIYF.

The V and J genes are TRBV7-2 and TRBJ1-6; possible D gene TRBD1, 6 bases. V shed 1 base and J shed 10 bases, with 14 bases lying between them. CDR3 size: 15 residues. Germline CDR1 is SGHTA and CDR2 is FQGNSA. The CDR3 sequence: CASSLGLGGGSPLHF. In DNA, the CDR3 is TGTGCCAGCAGCTTAGGGCTAGGGGGTGGCTCACCCCTCCACTTT. Looking up the rest from reference TRBV7-2 and TRBJ1-6 gives the full variable domain: GAGVSQSPSNKVTEKGKDVELRCDPISGHTALYWYRQSLGQGLEFLIYFQGNSAPDKSGLPSDRFSAERTGGSVSTLTIQRTQQEDSAVYLCASSLGLGGGSPLHFGNGTRLTVT.

Note on this clone: Within the sample, other DNA sequences also encode this same CDR3. This sequence joins TRBV5-1 and TRBJ2-2; the match to TRBD1 covers 7 bases. V shed 1 base and J 2 bases; nucleotides not matched to a gene: 2. Germline CDR1 is SGHRS and CDR2 is YFSETQ. This CDR3 spans 15 amino acids. In DNA, the CDR3 is TGCGCCAGCAGCTTGACAGGGGCAAACACCGGGGAGCTGTTTTTT. Residues: CASSLTGANTGELFF.

In regard to this clone: Germline is not matched at one junction end, which may reflect a read error. The rearrangement uses TRBV7-8 and TRBJ2-2, with TRBD1 identical over 7 bases. Germline V gene data show CDR1 as SGHVS and CDR2 as FQNEAQ. CDR3 length: 13 residues. The CDR3 nucleotides read TGTGCCAGCAGCATAGCAGGGGGCGGGGAGCTGTTTTTT. This encodes CASSIAGGGELFF.

CDR3 nucleotide sequence: TGTGCCAGTAGTATAGGGACAGGGGCTTTCACAGATACGCAGTATTTT. As protein: CASSIGTGAFTDTQYF. The chain uses TRBV19 and TRBJ2-3, with 9 bases aligning to TRBD1. The CDR3 runs to 16 residues. Unmatched junction bases numbered 4, after V lost 1 base and J lost 2 bases. Germline CDR1 and CDR2: LNHDA and SQIVND (reference sequence).

The gene calls are TRBV7-9 and TRBJ2-5, with D maybe TRBD2 (5 bases). V was shortened by 6 bases and J by 2 bases, with 10 bases between the two germline ends. The CDR3 spans 13 residues. Germline assignment: CDR1 SEHNR and CDR2 FQNEAQ (reference sequence). The CDR3 DNA is TGTGCCAGCAGTCGGGAAATACAAGAGACCCAGTACTTC. Translating it yields CASSREIQETQYF.

This clone showed up just a few times. The CDR3 DNA is TGTGCCAGCAGCTTCGGGACAGTGTATGGCTACACCTTC. It translates to CASSFGTVYGYTF. The rearrangement links TRBV7-9 to TRBJ1-2, with 7 bases identical to TRBD1. The ends lost 3 bases at V and 5 bases at J; junction bases unmatched: 3. The CDR3 runs to 13 residues. From germline, CDR1 is SEHNR and CDR2 FQNEAQ (reference sequence).

This clone was seen only once. This sequence joins TRBV10-3 and TRBJ1-5, with D unresolved. Germline V lookup: CDR1 ENHRY, CDR2 SYGVKD. CDR3 length equals 15 residues. The V end was cut by 10 bases, the J end by 1 base, with 17 bases between. The DNA for the CDR3 is TGTGCCACCAAAAGCTTGCCGGAGAGCAATCAGCCCCAGCATTTT. Its protein is CATKSLPESNQPQHF.

The chain links TRBV5-5 to TRBJ2-3; 7 bases map to TRBD1. Trimming cost V 0 bases and J 8 bases; bases outside gene matches: 9. The germline V gene has CDR1 SGHKS and CDR2 YYEKEE (reference sequence). The CDR3 sequence is 15 residues long. CDR3 DNA sequence: TGTGCCAGCAGCTTGGGCACAGGGGATTCAGGTACGCAGTATTTT. Translation gives CASSLGTGDSGTQYF.

This chain links TRBV5-5 with TRBJ2-3, with 8 bases matching TRBD2. The CDR3 has 17 amino acids. Germline V gives CDR1 SGHKS, CDR2 YYEKEE (reference sequence). V lost 6 bases and J lost 1; bases outside the gene matches: 13. CDR3 sequence reads: CASTKPGGQARTDTQYF. CDR3 DNA: TGTGCCAGCACTAAACCGGGGGGGCAGGCGCGCACAGATACGCAGTATTTT.

A few counts support this clone. The rearrangement links TRBV5-4 to TRBJ2-5, with 7 bases fitting TRBD2. V shed 3 bases, J shed 5 bases, and the junction held 7 bases outside the gene matches. CDR3 length: 14 amino acids. From germline, CDR1 is SGHNT and CDR2 YYREEE (reference sequence). In DNA, the CDR3 is TGTGCCAGCAGCTCAGGCGGGAGTGTGGAGACCCAGTACTTC. Protein product: CASSSGGSVETQYF.

The V gene is TRBV7-2, the J gene TRBJ1-1, with 7 bases matching TRBD1. There are 17 residues in the CDR3. V trimming: 2 bases; J trimming: 4 bases; junction bases outside the gene matches: 13. CDR1 and CDR2 from the germline V gene are SGHTA and FQGNSA. CDR3: CASSLRQGRVVGTEAFF. In DNA form, the CDR3 reads TGTGCCAGCAGCTTAAGACAGGGTAGGGTTGTGGGCACTGAAGCTTTCTTT.

The chain couples TRBV5-1 to TRBJ2-3; TRBD1 agrees at 8 bases. The CDR3 has 16 amino acids. Losses at the gene ends were 5 bases for V and 1 base for J; bases not matched to a gene: 9. Per germline, CDR1 SGHRS and CDR2 YFSETQ. CDR3 nucleotides: TGCGCCAGCAGTCGGGGACAGGCCGGGGGCACAGATACGCAGTATTTT. Encoded protein: CASSRGQAGGTDTQYF.

The V and J genes are TRBV29-1 and TRBJ2-7, with 11 bases fitting TRBD1. V was pared by 5 bases and J by 4 bases, with 4 bases of the junction left unmatched. This CDR3 has 13 residues. The V gene's germline CDR1 is SQVTM and CDR2 ANQGSEA. CDR3 sequence: CSVRRDRGYEQYF. DNA for the CDR3: TGCAGCGTTCGCCGGGACAGGGGGTACGAGCAGTACTTC.

The J gene is TRBJ2-5, the V gene TRBV2, with no clear D. This CDR3 contains 15 residues. Germline V lookup: CDR1 SNHLY, CDR2 FYNNEI. The V gene lost 4 bases and the J gene lost 5 bases, with 17 bases spanning the gap. DNA for the CDR3: TGTGCCAGCAGTGCAGTGGGCCTGGGTGGCGAGACCCAGTACTTC. This sequence encodes CASSAVGLGGETQYF.

The chain combines TRBV28 with TRBJ1-4; the match to TRBD1 covers 8 bases. Losses at the gene ends were 6 bases for V and 3 bases for J; bases not matched to a gene: 12. The CDR3 is 17 residues long. The V gene's germline CDR1 is MDHEN and CDR2 SYDVKM. The CDR3 nucleotides read TGTGCCAGCAGCCCACTAGGACAGGGTCTACCTAATGAAAAACTGTTTTTT. Protein: CASSPLGQGLPNEKLFF.

This sequence joins TRBV28 and TRBJ2-3, with 8 positions matching TRBD2. Germline assignment: CDR1 MDHEN and CDR2 SYDVKM. J was trimmed by 4 bases and V by 5 bases; bases with no gene match: 23. The CDR3 loop spans 20 amino acids. CDR3 DNA: TGTGCCAGCAGTACCCCCGTAGGGGGAAGGGCGGGAGGTTCCCCAGATACGCAGTATTTT. The encoded protein is CASSTPVGGRAGGSPDTQYF.

The rearrangement uses TRBV18 and TRBJ1-1; the D gene is possibly TRBD1 (5 bases). Trimming shortened V by 0 bases and J by 1 base, and 9 bases separated the two germline ends. The CDR3 loop spans 15 amino acids. Looked up from germline, CDR1 is KGHSH and CDR2 is LQKENI. CDR3: CASSPPGQGNTEAFF. CDR3 coding DNA: TGTGCCAGCTCACCACCGGGGCAGGGGAACACTGAAGCTTTCTTT.

The chain combines TRBV5-4 with TRBJ2-3, with TRBD1 matching over 8 bases. This CDR3 region has 15 residues. Germline trimming cut 2 bases from V and 3 bases from J; bases unmatched to any gene: 5. CDR1 SGHNT and CDR2 YYREEE come from the germline V gene (reference sequence). The DNA for the CDR3 is TGTGCCAGCAGCTTAAACAGGGGGAAAACAGATACGCAGTATTTT. Translating gives CASSLNRGKTDTQYF.

This chain links TRBV9 with TRBJ2-7, with D maybe TRBD2 (5 bases). V was cut by 0 bases and J by 12 bases, with 16 bases left in between. The CDR3 runs to 13 residues. Germline CDR1 reads SGDLS; CDR2 reads YYNGEE. The CDR3 nucleotides are TGTGCCAGCAGCGTAGCCCCGGCGGGCGAACTGTACTTC. Its translation is CASSVAPAGELYF. Drawing the rest from reference TRBV9 and TRBJ2-7, the complete variable domain is DSGVTQTPKHLITATGQRVTLRCSPRSGDLSVYWYQQSLDQGLQFLIQYYNGEERAKGNILERFSAQQFPDLHSELNLSSLELGDSALYFCASSVAPAGELYFGPGTRLTVT.

This chain links TRBV5-4 with TRBJ2-2, with D possibly being TRBD1 (5 bases). Germline V gives CDR1 SGHNT, CDR2 YYREEE (reference sequence). This CDR3 contains 14 residues. Trimming left V 0 bases short and J 3 bases short, with 6 bases between. The CDR3: CASSLGTHTGELFF. In nucleotides, the CDR3 is TGTGCCAGCAGCTTGGGGACACACACCGGGGAGCTGTTTTTT.

The rearrangement joins TRBV18 to TRBJ1-6; TRBD1 might be the D (6 bases). V gave up 2 bases and J gave up 7 bases, with 15 bases separating them. Germline V CDR1 and CDR2: KGHSH, LQKENI. This CDR3 has 16 residues. CDR3 sequence: CASSPMAGARNSPLHF. The CDR3, as DNA: TGTGCCAGCTCACCAATGGCAGGGGCGCGAAATTCACCCCTCCACTTT.

The V gene is TRBV12-3 or TRBV12-4, the J gene TRBJ2-2; D gene unclear. V lost 2 bases and J lost 6, with 7 bases in between. The CDR3 has 13 amino acids. CDR3 protein: CASSLHGPGELFF. The CDR3 nucleotides are TGTGCCAGCAGTTTACATGGCCCCGGGGAGCTGTTTTTT.

The chain couples TRBV6-1 to TRBJ2-5, with TRBD2 identical over 11 bases. The CDR3 is 18 residues long. V dropped 1 base and J dropped 1; count of bases not matched to a gene: 8. From germline, CDR1 is MNHNS and CDR2 SASEGT. CDR3 sequence reads: CASSEDPVTSGIQETQYF. CDR3 nucleotide sequence: TGTGCCAGCAGTGAAGATCCTGTGACTAGCGGGATCCAAGAGACCCAGTACTTC.

The rearrangement links TRBV6-5 to TRBJ2-1, with 7 bases matching TRBD2. The germline V gene encodes CDR1 MNHEY and CDR2 SVGAGI. The ends lost 8 bases at V and 5 bases at J; junction bases unmatched: 3. CDR3 length: 12 residues. In nucleotides, the CDR3 is TGTGCCAGCCTAGCGGTAAACAATGAGCAGTTCTTC. It codes for CASLAVNNEQFF.